A single sample is the source of the 32 T cell receptor beta chains below, sequenced in a study of T cells in Graves' hyperthyroidism and ophthalmopathy. Amplification of TCR beta CDR3 regions was performed using RNA transcripts as template. A first-round RT-PCR of the TCR CDR3 used the HTBI primer set. MiXCR was run by TCRdb on the multiplex PCR reads, yielding one entry per CDR3 protein. In the table there are 330,000 or so distinct CDR3 sequences, approximately 19% of which are singletons. The specimen was blood. The receptors originated from a man aged 45-60 years with Graves' ophthalmopathy.

The sample holds a few counts of this clonotype. The chain uses TRBV7-9 and TRBJ2-2; no reliable D call. The CDR3 consists of 15 residues. V lost 7 bases to trimming and J lost 3 bases, with 15 bases between them. CDR1 and CDR2 from the germline V gene are SEHNR and FQNEAQ (reference sequence). CDR3 in DNA: TGTGCCAGCACTTCAAGTGGTCCGTACACCGGGGAGCTGTTTTTT. This codes for CASTSSGPYTGELFF. Full variable domain (missing parts from reference TRBV7-9 and TRBJ2-2): DTGVSQNPRHKITKRGQNVTFRCDPISEHNRLYWYRQTLGQGPEFLTYFQNEAQLEKSRLLSDRFSAERPKGSFSTLEIQRTEQGDSAMYLCASTSSGPYTGELFFGEGSRLTVL.

This clonotype was counted a few times. The chain combines TRBV6-1 with TRBJ2-1; TRBD2 aligns across 7 bases. Germline V lookup: CDR1 MNHNS, CDR2 SASEGT. Unmatched junction bases numbered 9, after V lost 5 bases and J lost 8 bases. The CDR3 length is 14 residues. This CDR3 reads CASSIGLGIDEQFF. Written as DNA, the CDR3 is TGTGCCAGCAGTATAGGACTAGGAATCGATGAGCAGTTCTTC.

This clonotype was found many times. This chain joins TRBV3-1 and TRBJ2-5; maybe TRBD1 (6 bases). The V and J ends lost 2 bases and 4 bases respectively, with 14 bases between them. The CDR3 consists of 15 residues. Germline CDR1 reads LGHDT; CDR2 reads YNNKEL (reference sequence). The CDR3 bases are TGTGCCAGCAGCCAACGAGGACAGACCAGAGAGACCCAGTACTTC. Amino acids: CASSQRGQTRETQYF.

The V and J genes are TRBV20-1 and TRBJ2-1; 9 nucleotides agree with TRBD2. CDR3 length: 16 residues. The ends lost 0 bases at V and 4 bases at J; junction bases unmatched: 7. Germline loops: CDR1 DFQATT, CDR2 SNEGSKA (reference sequence). CDR3 region: CSARDPIAGAYNEQFF. Here the CDR3 DNA reads TGCAGTGCTAGAGACCCTATAGCGGGAGCGTACAATGAGCAGTTCTTC.

The table lists this clonotype with many counts. In DNA form, the CDR3 reads TGCAGTGCTAGAGTCGAGGGCCAAGAGACCCAGTACTTC. It codes for CSARVEGQETQYF. This rearrangement joins TRBV20-1 to TRBJ2-5; possibly TRBD2 for D (5 bases). V was cut by 1 base and J by 1 base, with 7 bases left in between. CDR3 length: 13 amino acids. Germline V gives CDR1 DFQATT, CDR2 SNEGSKA (reference sequence).

This clonotype was observed a handful of times. CDR3 sequence (DNA): TGTGCTATCGGGGGGGCGATGAACACTGAAGCTTTCTTT. It codes for CAIGGAMNTEAFF. V usage is TRBV10-3 and J usage is TRBJ1-1, with D tentatively TRBD1 (6 bases). The germline CDR1 and CDR2 sequences are ENHRY and SYGVKD. The CDR3 runs to 13 residues.

This clonotype was detected ten times or more. The CDR3, as DNA: TGTGCCAGCAGCTTAAGTGGACTAGGTGGGAATGAGCAGTTCTTC. This gives the protein CASSLSGLGGNEQFF. The chain employs TRBV11-2 and TRBJ2-1, with 7 bases identical to TRBD2. With V trimmed by 2 bases and J by 7 bases, 8 bases remained unmatched. Germline CDR1 and CDR2: SGHAT and FQNNGV. The CDR3 loop spans 15 amino acids.

Written as DNA, the CDR3 is TGTGCCATCAGACTAGGAGGGACTAGCGGGCGTAACAATGAGCAGTTCTTC. Residues: CAIRLGGTSGRNNEQFF. The chain carries TRBV10-3 and TRBJ2-1, with 12 bases that match TRBD2. Germline assignment: CDR1 ENHRY and CDR2 SYGVKD. Trimming took 6 bases from V and 5 from J; bases not matched to a gene: 11. This CDR3 has 17 amino acids.

Only one count was recorded for this clonotype. This chain connects TRBV6-1 to TRBJ1-3; TRBD1 matches at 8 bases. J gave up 0 bases and V 9 bases, and 4 bases lay outside the gene matches. CDR1 and CDR2 from the germline V gene are MNHNS and SASEGT. This CDR3 is 14 amino acids long. CDR3 sequence (DNA): TGTGCCAGTAGACAGGGGTACTCTGGAAACACCATATATTTT. Its translation is CASRQGYSGNTIYF.

The chain's CDR3 is CASSLITSGAPGQFF. CDR3 coding DNA: TGTGCCAGCAGCTTAATTACTAGCGGGGCCCCTGGGCAGTTCTTC. The J gene is TRBJ2-1, the V gene TRBV11-2, with TRBD2 matching over 10 bases. The V and J ends lost 2 bases and 12 bases, in that order; junction bases with no gene match: 10. The CDR3 extends over 15 amino acids. CDR1 is SGHAT, CDR2 FQNNGV, per germline.

This clonotype was seen at least ten times. V is TRBV28 and J is TRBJ2-7; D is possibly TRBD2 (5 bases). The germline V and J ends were trimmed by 8 bases and 5 bases, with 10 bases remaining between them. This CDR3 contains 11 residues. CDR1 is MDHEN and CDR2 is SYDVKM in the germline V gene. DNA for the CDR3: TGTGCCAGCGGGAGAACCAACGAGCAGTACTTC. Residues: CASGRTNEQYF.

The table lists this clonotype with many counts. V gene TRBV30 combines with J gene TRBJ2-1; 7 bases align to TRBD1. CDR1 and CDR2 (germline): GTSNPN, SVGIG (reference sequence). The V and J ends lost 0 bases and 13 bases, in that order; junction bases with no gene match: 3. The CDR3 consists of 11 residues. CDR3 loop: CAWSVGDSQFF. In nucleotides, the CDR3 is TGTGCCTGGAGTGTAGGGGACAGCCAGTTCTTC.

The chain is built from TRBV6-1 and TRBJ2-7; 7 bases are a match to TRBD2. The CDR3 totals 13 residues. The germline CDR1 and CDR2 sequences are MNHNS and SASEGT. V shed 7 bases, J shed 6 bases, and the junction held 9 bases outside the gene matches. The CDR3 region has the DNA TGTGCCAGCACCGAAGCGGGGAATCGCGAGCAGTACTTC. It encodes CASTEAGNREQYF.

This clonotype was observed a handful of times. The rearrangement joins TRBV7-3 to TRBJ2-1; 7 nucleotides line up with TRBD1. With V trimmed by 0 bases and J by 7 bases, 6 bases remained unmatched. Germline V lookup: CDR1 SGHTA, CDR2 FQGTGA. The CDR3 sequence is 15 residues long. CDR3 bases: TGTGCCAGCAGCTTAACAGGGGGCGCCGGAAATGAGCAGTTCTTC. Protein: CASSLTGGAGNEQFF.

This clonotype came up many times. In DNA form, the CDR3 reads TGCGCCAGCAGCGGGGGACAGAAGGGCACAGATACGCAGTATTTT. Its translation is CASSGGQKGTDTQYF. This rearrangement joins TRBV5-1 to TRBJ2-3, with 7 positions matching TRBD1. The CDR3 extends over 15 amino acids. With 4 bases clipped from V and 1 base from J, the junction kept 6 bases outside the gene matches. CDR1 is SGHRS, CDR2 YFSETQ, per germline.

This clonotype has at least ten counts. V is TRBV5-1 and J is TRBJ2-1; 10 bases are shared with TRBD2. The CDR3 sequence is 16 residues long. Germline assignment: CDR1 SGHRS and CDR2 YFSETQ. Losses at the gene ends were 1 base for V and 4 bases for J; bases not matched to a gene: 5. DNA of the CDR3: TGCGCCAGCAGCTTGTCGGGGACTAGCGCATACAATGAGCAGTTCTTC. It encodes CASSLSGTSAYNEQFF.

This clonotype was seen more than once but under ten times. Mismatch with germline at one junction end may stem from a read error. The V and J genes are TRBV14 and TRBJ1-1; D unresolved. Germline V gene lookup returns CDR1 SGHDN and CDR2 FVKESK. The CDR3 runs to 16 residues. The CDR3 nucleotides are TGTACCAGCAGCCAGGACGGAACCCTCATGAACACTGAAGCTTTCTTT. Its translation is CTSSQDGTLMNTEAFF.

The chain joins TRBV28 to TRBJ1-5, with unresolved D. The germline gives CDR1 MDHEN, CDR2 SYDVKM. This CDR3 is 16 amino acids long. Trimming left V 3 bases short and J 0 bases short, with 12 bases between. DNA of the CDR3: TGTGCCAGCAGTTTGCGAATCGGCAGTAGCAATCAGCCCCAGCATTTT. This encodes CASSLRIGSSNQPQHF.

V usage is TRBV7-3 and J usage is TRBJ2-6; D is perhaps TRBD1 or TRBD2 (6 bases each). This CDR3 comprises 13 residues. Germline assignment: CDR1 SGHTA and CDR2 FQGTGA. Trimming left V 8 bases short and J 2 bases short, with 7 bases between. The CDR3 loop reads CASGGPGANVLTF. The CDR3 DNA is TGTGCCAGCGGGGGGCCTGGGGCCAACGTCCTGACTTTC.

This clonotype was found many times. This rearrangement joins TRBV2 to TRBJ2-7, with 10 bases fitting TRBD1. V shed 6 bases, J shed 2 bases, and the junction held 7 bases outside the gene matches. The CDR3 consists of 15 residues. The V gene's germline CDR1 is SNHLY and CDR2 FYNNEI. CDR3 loop: CASREGQGIAYEQYF. CDR3 DNA sequence: TGTGCCAGCAGGGAGGGACAGGGGATAGCCTACGAGCAGTACTTC.

The sample holds a few counts of this clonotype. The genes are TRBV14 and TRBJ1-4, with D possibly being TRBD1 (6 bases). The germline CDR1 and CDR2 sequences are SGHDN and FVKESK. This CDR3 has 15 amino acids. The V and J ends lost 4 bases and 8 bases respectively, with 17 bases between them. CDR3 sequence reads: CASSPKQGLREKLFF. The CDR3, as DNA: TGTGCCAGCAGCCCCAAACAGGGATTGCGCGAAAAACTGTTTTTT. The full variable domain, in which reference TRBV14 and TRBJ1-4 provide the parts outside the CDR3, is EAGVTQFPSHSVIEKGQTVTLRCDPISGHDNLYWYRRVMGKEIKFLLHFVKESKQDESGMPNNRFLAERTGGTYSTLKVQPAELEDSGVYFCASSPKQGLREKLFFGSGTQLSVL.

The V gene is TRBV7-2, the J gene TRBJ1-4; 10 bases map to TRBD1. The ends lost 1 base at V and 4 bases at J; junction bases unmatched: 6. CDR3 length equals 17 residues. Germline V gene sequence: CDR1 SGHTA, CDR2 FQGNSA. CDR3 sequence: CASSLGQGAGSNEKLFF. The CDR3 DNA reads as TGTGCCAGCAGCTTAGGACAGGGGGCGGGGAGTAATGAAAAACTGTTTTTT.

This clonotype is a singleton in its sample. The rearrangement uses TRBV5-4 and TRBJ2-1, with 9 bases lining up with TRBD2. This CDR3 has 18 amino acids. V trimming: 0 bases; J trimming: 2 bases; junction bases outside the gene matches: 9. Germline loops: CDR1 SGHNT, CDR2 YYREEE (reference sequence). CDR3 loop: CASSLVIAGAGAYNEQFF. The DNA of the CDR3 is TGTGCCAGCAGCTTGGTAATAGCGGGAGCGGGGGCCTACAATGAGCAGTTCTTC. The variable domain in full, completed from reference TRBV5-4 and TRBJ2-1, reads ETGVTQSPTHLIKTRGQQVTLRCSSQSGHNTVSWYQQALGQGPQFIFQYYREEENGRGNFPPRFSGLQFPNYSSELNVNALELDDSALYLCASSLVIAGAGAYNEQFFGPGTRLTVL.

CDR3 in amino acids: CASSLQGANNQPQHF. Written as DNA, the CDR3 is TGTGCCAGCAGCTTGCAGGGGGCGAACAATCAGCCCCAGCATTTT. The chain couples TRBV5-5 to TRBJ1-5; TRBD1 agrees at 8 bases. The CDR3 totals 15 residues. V was pared by 1 base and J by 3 bases, with 3 bases of the junction left unmatched. Germline-derived CDR1 and CDR2 are SGHKS and YYEKEE (reference sequence).

This clonotype was seen a few times. A read error is possible here, since a much larger clone lies one base away. V and J are TRBV7-3 and TRBJ2-5; D may correspond to TRBD1 or TRBD2 (5 bases each). The length of the CDR3 is 13 residues. Germline V CDR1 and CDR2: SGHTA, FQGTGA. CDR3 amino acids: CASMKRGQETQHF. DNA for the CDR3: TGTGCCAGCATGAAGAGGGGCCAAGAGACCCAGCACTTC.

This clonotype was recorded a few times. The chain couples TRBV19 to TRBJ2-3; 7 nucleotides match TRBD2. CDR3 size: 14 residues. Looked up from germline, CDR1 is LNHDA and CDR2 is SQIVND (reference sequence). Losses at the gene ends were 3 bases for V and 0 bases for J; bases not matched to a gene: 0. The CDR3 DNA follows: TGTGCCAGTAGTATGGGGGGGAGCACAGATACGCAGTATTTT. Translating it yields CASSMGGSTDTQYF.

V and J are TRBV9 and TRBJ2-2; unclear D gene. Per germline, CDR1 SGDLS and CDR2 YYNGEE. This CDR3 has 13 amino acids. V was pared by 6 bases and J by 1 base, with 7 bases between. The CDR3 sequence: CASTRWNTGELFF. In DNA form, the CDR3 reads TGTGCCAGCACCCGGTGGAACACCGGGGAGCTGTTTTTT.

The sample holds many counts of this clonotype. The V and J genes are TRBV18 and TRBJ2-1, with 11 bases fitting TRBD2. Germline V gene lookup returns CDR1 KGHSH and CDR2 LQKENI. This CDR3 is built from 17 residues. The V gene end was trimmed by 3 bases and the J gene end by 6 bases; junction bases not matched to a gene: 10. In nucleotides, the CDR3 is TGTGCCAGCTCACCGTCGAGAACTAGCGGGAGTGGCAATGAGCAGTTCTTC. Residues: CASSPSRTSGSGNEQFF. Drawing the rest from reference TRBV18 and TRBJ2-1, the complete variable domain is NAGVMQNPRHLVRRRGQEARLRCSPMKGHSHVYWYRQLPEEGLKFMVYLQKENIIDESGMPKERFSAEFPKEGPSILRIQQVVRGDSAAYFCASSPSRTSGSGNEQFFGPGTRLTVL.

The chain carries TRBV11-2 and TRBJ2-2; TRBD2 matches at 8 bases. The CDR3 extends over 18 amino acids. CDR1 is SGHAT, CDR2 FQNNGV, per germline. J gave up 1 base and V 0 bases, and 7 bases lay outside the gene matches. The CDR3 region has the DNA TGTGCCAGCAGCTTAGATTACCTAGCGGGTCGGAACACCGGGGAGCTGTTTTTT. As protein: CASSLDYLAGRNTGELFF.

As regards this clonotype: A much larger clone is a single base away; this may be a read error. V gene TRBV2 combines with J gene TRBJ1-6, with TRBD1 as a possible D gene (6 bases). The CDR3 spans 15 residues. The germline V gene has CDR1 SNHLY and CDR2 FYNNEI. Trimming removed 6 bases at V and 4 bases at J, with 13 bases between. CDR3 bases: TGTGCCAGCAGCCGGGGCAGGGGTTATAATTCACCCCTCCACTTT. As protein: CASSRGRGYNSPLHF.

The CDR3, as DNA: TGTGCCAGCAGATTCAGGACAGGATATGAAAAACTGTTTTTT. Its translation: CASRFRTGYEKLFF. The rearrangement joins TRBV6-1 to TRBJ1-4, with 7 positions matching TRBD1. Trimming cost V 6 bases and J 6 bases; bases outside gene matches: 7. The CDR3 loop spans 14 amino acids. Germline assignment: CDR1 MNHNS and CDR2 SASEGT.

This clonotype was detected ten times or more. The chain has TRBV20-1 and TRBJ2-3, with D possibly called TRBD1 or TRBD2 (5 bases each). V lost 1 base, J lost 3 bases, and 11 bases lay in between. Per germline, CDR1 DFQATT and CDR2 SNEGSKA (reference sequence). The CDR3 covers 14 residues. CDR3 bases: TGCAGTGCTAGAGGACAATGGGGGACAGATACGCAGTATTTT. This translates into CSARGQWGTDTQYF.